Following are 16 T cell receptor beta chains from one sample sequenced in a study of shared clonotypes between healthy human individuals. Data came from immunoSEQ multiplex PCR; TCRdb stores just in-frame clones and leaves some out. The table shows 2,100,000 or so clones, with roughly 95% occurring only once. The sample consisted of naive CD4+ T cells sorted from blood. Subset here: CD45RA+ positively selected. The receptors here all came from a man in his late teens or twenties in good health.

V usage is TRBV5-1 and J usage is TRBJ1-1; 9 bases map to TRBD1. CDR1 SGHRS and CDR2 YFSETQ come from the germline V gene. Trimming took 4 bases from V and 4 from J; bases not matched to a gene: 5. The CDR3 spans 14 residues. In DNA form, the CDR3 reads TGCGCCAGCAGCACTCGACAGGGGGGCACTGAAGCTTTCTTT. Amino acid sequence: CASSTRQGGTEAFF.

On this clone itself: Distinct nucleotide sequences in the sample also encode this CDR3. The chain joins TRBV20-1 to TRBJ2-3, with no clear D. Germline V gives CDR1 DFQATT, CDR2 SNEGSKA (reference sequence). The V and J ends lost 6 bases and 4 bases respectively, with 8 bases between them. The length of the CDR3 is 11 residues. The CDR3 here is CSASLADTQYF. Here the CDR3 DNA reads TGCAGTGCAAGCCTAGCAGATACGCAGTATTTT.

The chain couples TRBV19 to TRBJ2-2; 13 positions match TRBD2. The CDR3 spans 18 residues. With 3 bases clipped from V and 10 bases from J, the junction kept 14 bases outside the gene matches. Germline CDR1 LNHDA, CDR2 SQIVND (reference sequence). CDR3 nucleotide sequence: TGTGCCAGTAGTATTTCGAAAAAACTAGCGGGAGGGCTTGAGGAGCTGTTTTTT. Protein: CASSISKKLAGGLEELFF.

Worth noting for this clone: Other nucleotide sequences in the sample specify the same CDR3. The rearrangement links TRBV5-1 to TRBJ2-5, with D hard to call. The germline gives CDR1 SGHRS, CDR2 YFSETQ. The CDR3 sequence is 14 residues long. The V end lost 4 bases, the J end lost 1 base, and 11 bases lay between the germline ends. In DNA form, the CDR3 reads TGCGCCAGCAGCCCGATGGACGGCCAAGAGACCCAGTACTTC. Amino acid sequence: CASSPMDGQETQYF.

The chain recombines TRBV30 with TRBJ1-1; D possibly corresponds to TRBD1 (6 bases). The CDR3 consists of 15 residues. V was trimmed by 2 bases and J by 5 bases, leaving 18 bases between them. The germline V gene has CDR1 GTSNPN and CDR2 SVGIG (reference sequence). CDR3 loop: CAWSPPGSTGTEAFF. CDR3 nucleotides: TGTGCCTGGAGTCCGCCGGGGTCGACAGGTACTGAAGCTTTCTTT.

V usage is TRBV5-1 and J usage is TRBJ2-5; 9 bases agree with TRBD2. V shed 4 bases, J shed 0 bases, and the junction held 7 bases outside the gene matches. CDR3 length equals 16 residues. CDR1 is SGHRS, CDR2 YFSETQ, per germline. The CDR3 DNA reads TGCGCCAGCAGCGCGGGACTAGCCACTTACCAAGAGACCCAGTACTTC. Translating it yields CASSAGLATYQETQYF.

The V and J genes are TRBV6-1 and TRBJ2-6; D uncertain. This CDR3 has 15 amino acids. V gave up 3 bases and J gave up 0 bases, with 6 bases separating them. CDR1 is MNHNS and CDR2 is SASEGT in the germline V gene. CDR3 sequence: CASSDIFSGANVLTF. CDR3 DNA: TGTGCCAGCAGTGACATCTTCTCTGGGGCCAACGTCCTGACTTTC.

The chain carries TRBV5-4 and TRBJ2-7, with 12 bases that match TRBD2. With 6 bases clipped from V and 6 bases from J, the junction kept 13 bases outside the gene matches. Germline-derived CDR1 and CDR2 are SGHNT and YYREEE (reference sequence). The CDR3 contains 16 residues. DNA of the CDR3: TGTGCCAGCACCCGAAAGACTAGCGGGAGTGTGGGCGAGCAGTACTTC. Residues: CASTRKTSGSVGEQYF. Full variable domain (missing parts from reference TRBV5-4 and TRBJ2-7): ETGVTQSPTHLIKTRGQQVTLRCSSQSGHNTVSWYQQALGQGPQFIFQYYREEENGRGNFPPRFSGLQFPNYSSELNVNALELDDSALYLCASTRKTSGSVGEQYFGPGTRLTVT.

J is TRBJ1-4 and V is TRBV4-2; 8 bases are a match to TRBD1. CDR1 and CDR2 from the germline V gene are LGHNA and YNFKEQ. V gave up 6 bases and J gave up 4 bases; unmatched junction bases: 4. CDR3 length: 14 residues. CDR3 loop: CASSIGTGNEKLFF. CDR3 in DNA: TGTGCCAGCAGTATCGGGACAGGTAATGAAAAACTGTTTTTT.

In regard to this clone: In the same sample, other DNA sequences code for this CDR3. The V call is TRBV18, the J call TRBJ2-3; unclear D gene. The germline V and J ends were trimmed by 3 bases and 5 bases, with 3 bases remaining between them. The CDR3 consists of 11 residues. Germline lookup yields CDR1 KGHSH and CDR2 LQKENI. CDR3 loop: CASSPKDTQYF. The CDR3 DNA sequence: TGTGCCAGCTCACCTAAAGATACGCAGTATTTT. The variable domain in full, with the rest retrieved from reference TRBV18 and TRBJ2-3, is NAGVMQNPRHLVRRRGQEARLRCSPMKGHSHVYWYRQLPEEGLKFMVYLQKENIIDESGMPKERFSAEFPKEGPSILRIQQVVRGDSAAYFCASSPKDTQYFGPGTRLTVL.

The chain couples TRBV18 to TRBJ1-3; D ambiguous. Between the trimmed V and J ends, which lost 2 bases and 0 bases, there was a span of 11 bases. The CDR3 loop spans 16 amino acids. CDR1 is KGHSH and CDR2 is LQKENI in the germline V gene. The CDR3: CASSPYSRNSGNTIYF. The CDR3, as DNA: TGTGCCAGCTCACCATACAGTCGTAACTCTGGAAACACCATATATTTT.

The J gene is TRBJ1-2, the V gene TRBV7-6; TRBD1 is a possible D gene (5 bases). The CDR3 is 13 residues long. CDR1 and CDR2 (germline): SGHVS, FNYEAQ. V dropped 5 bases and J dropped 4 bases, with 11 bases sitting between them. The CDR3 loop is CASSETGGYGYTF. DNA of the CDR3: TGTGCCAGCAGCGAAACAGGAGGCTATGGCTACACCTTC.

With regard to this clone: This specimen includes other DNA sequences encoding the same CDR3. V usage is TRBV5-4 and J usage is TRBJ1-2; TRBD1 might be the D (6 bases). The V end lost 5 bases, the J end lost 4 bases, and 12 bases lay between the germline ends. The CDR3 length is 13 residues. The germline CDR1 and CDR2 sequences are SGHNT and YYREEE (reference sequence). CDR3 bases: TGTGCCAGCAGTTCGACAGGCCTCTATGGCTACACCTTC. This sequence encodes CASSSTGLYGYTF.

The rearrangement links TRBV7-9 to TRBJ2-1, with a tentative D call TRBD1 (6 bases). The CDR3 is made up of 15 amino acids. The V and J ends lost 3 bases and 3 bases respectively, with 12 bases between them. Germline V gene sequence: CDR1 SEHNR, CDR2 FQNEAQ (reference sequence). CDR3 sequence: CASSLGDNDYNEQFF. CDR3 nucleotides: TGTGCCAGCAGCTTGGGGGACAACGACTACAATGAGCAGTTCTTC.

The CDR3 sequence is CASGLVPGGRRAYEQYF. The CDR3 bases are TGTGCTAGTGGTTTGGTACCGGGCGGGAGAAGGGCTTACGAGCAGTACTTC. The chain is built from TRBV12-5 and TRBJ2-7; TRBD2 matches 7 bases. J was trimmed by 4 bases and V by 0 bases; bases with no gene match: 12. The CDR3 sequence is 17 residues long. Germline values: CDR1 LGHNT, CDR2 FRNRAP.

The chain joins TRBV11-1 to TRBJ1-4, with 9 positions matching TRBD1. This CDR3 is 16 amino acids long. V was pared by 5 bases and J by 7 bases, with 11 bases of the junction left unmatched. Looked up from germline, CDR1 is SGHAT and CDR2 is FQDESV (reference sequence). The CDR3 loop reads CASSASGTGTFEKLFF. CDR3 sequence (DNA): TGTGCCAGCAGCGCCTCCGGGACAGGGACATTTGAAAAACTGTTTTTT.